Shown below are 22 T cell receptor beta chains from a single sample sequenced in a study of OX40 agonist ivuxolimab in advanced cancers. Assay: immunoSEQ multiplex PCR; the TCRdb copy retains only in-frame clones and omits some. The repertoire holds roughly 76,000 clones, with about four fifths as singletons. The input for sequencing was CD4+ or CD8+ T cells sorted from blood, taken in a trial of the OX40 agonist ivuxolimab. These receptors came from an adult with an advanced solid tumor such as melanoma, head and neck, liver or kidney cancer.

The chain combines TRBV2 with TRBJ2-7; no definite D call. Germline CDR1 SNHLY, CDR2 FYNNEI. V was shortened by 2 bases and J by 4 bases, with 3 bases between the two germline ends. This CDR3 is 11 amino acids long. In nucleotides, the CDR3 is TGTGCCAGCAGTGAAAATTACGAGCAGTACTTC. As protein: CASSENYEQYF.

The chain has TRBV7-2 and TRBJ1-1; 7 bases agree with TRBD1. This CDR3 comprises 15 residues. Germline V lookup: CDR1 SGHTA, CDR2 FQGNSA. With 3 bases clipped from V and 6 bases from J, the junction kept 10 bases outside the gene matches. In nucleotides, the CDR3 is TGTGCCAGCAGCTTTCCGACAGGGAGGGTCGCTGAAGCTTTCTTT. Its protein product is CASSFPTGRVAEAFF.

This clone occurred once. The chain recombines TRBV6-1 with TRBJ1-2; 10 positions match TRBD1. V lost 3 bases to trimming and J lost 7 bases; unmatched junction nucleotides: 17. CDR1 is MNHNS and CDR2 is SASEGT in the germline V gene. The CDR3 spans 18 residues. For the CDR3, the DNA is TGTGCCAGCAGTGATTTCCCCGGACAGGGGGTCTCAGCCGGTGGCTACACCTTC. This encodes CASSDFPGQGVSAGGYTF.

The chain is built from TRBV7-2 and TRBJ1-2, with 7 bases lining up with TRBD1. V trimming: 2 bases; J trimming: 5 bases; junction bases outside the gene matches: 17. Per the germline V gene, CDR1 is SGHTA and CDR2 is FQGNSA. This CDR3 comprises 18 residues. CDR3 region: CASSLHSRGRGGVYGYTF. The CDR3 DNA reads as TGTGCCAGCAGCTTACACTCAAGGGGGCGGGGAGGGGTATATGGCTACACCTTC. Variable domain in full (rest from reference TRBV7-2 and TRBJ1-2): GAGVSQSPSNKVTEKGKDVELRCDPISGHTALYWYRQSLGQGLEFLIYFQGNSAPDKSGLPSDRFSAERTGGSVSTLTIQRTQQEDSAVYLCASSLHSRGRGGVYGYTFGSGTRLTVV.

This clone was counted once. The J gene is TRBJ1-4, the V gene TRBV2; D not resolved. Trimming cost V 5 bases and J 0 bases, with 13 bases left between them. The germline CDR1 and CDR2 sequences are SNHLY and FYNNEI. CDR3 size: 16 residues. The CDR3: CASSPPDGATNEKLFF. The CDR3, as DNA: TGTGCCAGCAGTCCACCGGACGGTGCAACTAATGAAAAACTGTTTTTT.

There are a few counts of this clone. The CDR3 nucleotides are TGTGCCAGCAGTTTACTGGGCGGCTATGGCTACACCTTC. Amino acid sequence: CASSLLGGYGYTF. This rearrangement joins TRBV27 to TRBJ1-2; D is undetermined. The CDR3 totals 13 residues. CDR1 and CDR2 from the germline V gene are MNHEY and SMNVEV (reference sequence). The ends were cut back, 2 bases at V and 4 bases at J, with 8 bases in the middle.

This chain links TRBV13 with TRBJ1-1; D call uncertain. CDR3 size: 15 residues. Germline CDR1 is PRHDT and CDR2 is FYEKMQ (reference sequence). V lost 2 bases and J 4 bases, leaving 14 bases between the germline ends. The CDR3 DNA follows: TGTGCCAGCAGCTTAAGATTGTCCGCGGGCACTGAAGCTTTCTTT. This encodes CASSLRLSAGTEAFF.

The chain uses TRBV15 and TRBJ1-3, with D hard to call. Trimming pared 0 bases from V and 8 bases from J, leaving 11 bases between. In germline, CDR1 is LNHNV, CDR2 YYDKDF (reference sequence). The CDR3 is 14 amino acids. CDR3: CATSREAFGYTIYF. The CDR3 region has the DNA TGTGCCACCAGCAGAGAGGCATTCGGCTACACCATATATTTT.

This chain links TRBV11-2 with TRBJ2-3; TRBD2 matches at 7 bases. The CDR3 has 14 amino acids. The germline V gene encodes CDR1 SGHAT and CDR2 FQNNGV. The trim removed 5 bases at V and 3 bases at J, leaving 5 bases unmatched. The CDR3 region has the DNA TGTGCCAGCAGCACCGGGACTACTACAGATACGCAGTATTTT. It is translated as CASSTGTTTDTQYF.

This clone was seen a single time. This rearrangement joins TRBV30 to TRBJ2-3; D call uncertain. Germline V gene data show CDR1 as GTSNPN and CDR2 as SVGIG (reference sequence). Trimming removed 2 bases from V and 10 bases from J, with 10 bases in between. The CDR3 totals 11 residues. In DNA form, the CDR3 reads TGTGCCTGGAGTATGACCTCCGCGCAGTATTTT. Translated: CAWSMTSAQYF.

DNA of the CDR3: TGTGCCTGGAGAAAGAACCTCGGCCAAGAGACCCAGTACTTC. Translating it yields CAWRKNLGQETQYF. The rearrangement joins TRBV30 to TRBJ2-5, with unresolved D. Trimming removed 3 bases at V and 1 base at J, with 12 bases between. In germline, CDR1 is GTSNPN, CDR2 SVGIG (reference sequence). CDR3 length equals 14 residues.

The chain uses TRBV4-3 and TRBJ2-5, with 9 bases that match TRBD2. The ends lost 2 bases at V and 5 bases at J; junction bases unmatched: 3. This CDR3 is built from 14 residues. The germline CDR1 and CDR2 sequences are LGHNA and YSLEER. CDR3 in DNA: TGCGCCAGCAGCCAATCGGCGGGGGGGGAGACCCAGTACTTC. Amino acid sequence: CASSQSAGGETQYF.

This clone appeared once. This chain connects TRBV5-4 to TRBJ2-1, with 11 bases that match TRBD2. Trimming removed 1 base from V and 3 bases from J; junction bases left unmatched: 9. Germline values: CDR1 SGHNT, CDR2 YYREEE (reference sequence). CDR3 length: 18 amino acids. In DNA form, the CDR3 reads TGTGCCAGCAGCTTGTCCGACCTTAGCGGGGGGGACTACAATGAGCAGTTCTTC. The encoded protein is CASSLSDLSGGDYNEQFF.

The chain couples TRBV7-9 to TRBJ2-1, with D uncertain. V lost 4 bases and J lost 10, with 14 bases in between. Germline values: CDR1 SEHNR, CDR2 FQNEAQ (reference sequence). The CDR3 runs to 13 residues. Written as DNA, the CDR3 is TGTGCCAGCAGCTCCTTGGGTCTCACCGAGCAGTTCTTC. This encodes CASSSLGLTEQFF.

V usage is TRBV10-2 and J usage is TRBJ2-7, with D unresolved. V was cut by 4 bases and J by 2 bases, with 3 bases left in between. This CDR3 has 11 residues. The V gene's germline CDR1 is WSHSY and CDR2 SAAADI. The CDR3 DNA follows: TGCGCCAGCAGTGGTGCCTACGAGCAGTACTTC. It codes for CASSGAYEQYF.

V and J are TRBV5-4 and TRBJ2-1; no firm D call. The CDR3 runs to 15 residues. Trimming took 2 bases from V and 4 from J, leaving 13 bases between them. In germline, CDR1 is SGHNT, CDR2 YYREEE (reference sequence). In nucleotides, the CDR3 is TGTGCCAGCAGCTTTTGGCAGAAAGCTTACAATGAGCAGTTCTTC. Translating it yields CASSFWQKAYNEQFF.

The chain employs TRBV4-3 and TRBJ1-6; D is undetermined. The CDR3 is made up of 15 amino acids. V was cut by 0 bases and J by 10 bases, with 13 bases left in between. Germline assignment: CDR1 LGHNA and CDR2 YSLEER. The CDR3 region is CASSQDGSAISPLHF. For the CDR3, the DNA is TGCGCCAGCAGCCAAGATGGCAGTGCGATCTCACCCCTCCACTTT.

The genes are TRBV6-6 and TRBJ2-4; the match to TRBD1 covers 7 bases. The germline CDR1 and CDR2 sequences are MNHNY and SVGAGI (reference sequence). This CDR3 spans 15 amino acids. With 0 bases clipped from V and 7 bases from J, the junction kept 6 bases outside the gene matches. CDR3 nucleotide sequence: TGTGCCAGCAGTTACTCGAGAGACAGGGTCAACATTCAGTACTTC. This codes for CASSYSRDRVNIQYF.

The V and J genes are TRBV6-1 and TRBJ2-7; possible D gene TRBD2, 5 bases. V shed 5 bases and J shed 5 bases, with 10 bases lying between them. This CDR3 is built from 12 residues. The germline V gene has CDR1 MNHNS and CDR2 SASEGT. CDR3 nucleotides: TGTGCCAGCAGTAAACTAGAGGACGAGCAGTACTTC. Translated, it gives CASSKLEDEQYF.

The J gene is TRBJ1-1, the V gene TRBV30; D gene ambiguous. The length of the CDR3 is 13 residues. V was cut by 0 bases and J by 1 base, with 6 bases left in between. Germline CDR1 is GTSNPN and CDR2 is SVGIG (reference sequence). CDR3 bases: TGTGCCTGGAGTGTACTCAAGAACACTGAAGCTTTCTTT. Translation: CAWSVLKNTEAFF. The complete variable domain, with remaining parts taken from reference TRBV30 and TRBJ1-1, reads SQTIHQWPATLVQPVGSPLSLECTVEGTSNPNLYWYRQAAGRGLQLLFYSVGIGQISSEVPQNLSASRPQDRQFILSSKKLLLSDSGFYLCAWSVLKNTEAFFGQGTRLTVV.

This chain links TRBV5-4 with TRBJ1-4; 7 bases align to TRBD1. The length of the CDR3 is 15 residues. With 0 bases clipped from V and 3 bases from J, the junction kept 2 bases outside the gene matches. Per the germline V gene, CDR1 is SGHNT and CDR2 is YYREEE (reference sequence). CDR3 residues: CASSLGQGANEKLFF. CDR3 nucleotides: TGTGCCAGCAGCTTGGGACAGGGCGCTAATGAAAAACTGTTTTTT.

The chain recombines TRBV2 with TRBJ2-7, with 8 positions matching TRBD1. Per germline, CDR1 SNHLY and CDR2 FYNNEI. V trimming: 4 bases; J trimming: 3 bases; junction bases outside the gene matches: 5. The length of the CDR3 is 14 residues. The CDR3 DNA reads TGTGCCAGCAGTGCCACCGGGACAGGCTACGAGCAGTACTTC. It encodes CASSATGTGYEQYF.